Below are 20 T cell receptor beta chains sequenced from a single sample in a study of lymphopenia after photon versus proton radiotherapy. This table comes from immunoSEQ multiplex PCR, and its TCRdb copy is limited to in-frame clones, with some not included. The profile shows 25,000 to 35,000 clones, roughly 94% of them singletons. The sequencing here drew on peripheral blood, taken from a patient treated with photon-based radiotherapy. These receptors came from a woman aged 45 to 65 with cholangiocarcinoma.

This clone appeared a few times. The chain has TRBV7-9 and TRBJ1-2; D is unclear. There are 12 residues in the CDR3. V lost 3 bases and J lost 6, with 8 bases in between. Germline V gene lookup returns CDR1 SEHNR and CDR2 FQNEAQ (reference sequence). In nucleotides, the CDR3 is TGTGCCAGCAGCTTCTCCGGTGATGGCTACACCTTC. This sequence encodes CASSFSGDGYTF. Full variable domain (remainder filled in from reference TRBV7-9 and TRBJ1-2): DTGVSQNPRHKITKRGQNVTFRCDPISEHNRLYWYRQTLGQGPEFLTYFQNEAQLEKSRLLSDRFSAERPKGSFSTLEIQRTEQGDSAMYLCASSFSGDGYTFGSGTRLTVV.

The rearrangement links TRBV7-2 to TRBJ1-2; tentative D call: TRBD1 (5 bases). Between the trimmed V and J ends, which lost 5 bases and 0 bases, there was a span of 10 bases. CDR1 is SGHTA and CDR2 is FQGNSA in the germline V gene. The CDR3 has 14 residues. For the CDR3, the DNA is TGTGCCAGCAGCCGCGGACATTCTAACTATGGCTACACCTTC. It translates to CASSRGHSNYGYTF.

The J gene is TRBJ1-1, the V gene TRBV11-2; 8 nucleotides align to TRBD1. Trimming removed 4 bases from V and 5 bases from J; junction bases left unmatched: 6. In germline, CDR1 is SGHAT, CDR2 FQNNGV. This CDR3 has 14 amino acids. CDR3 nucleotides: TGTGCCAGCAGCTCCGACAGGGGAATGACTGAAGCTTTCTTT. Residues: CASSSDRGMTEAFF.

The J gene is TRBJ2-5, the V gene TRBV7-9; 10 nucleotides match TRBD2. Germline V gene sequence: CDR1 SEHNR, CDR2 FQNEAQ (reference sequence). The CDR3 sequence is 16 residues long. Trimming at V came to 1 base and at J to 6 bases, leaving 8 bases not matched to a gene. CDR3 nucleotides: TGTGCCAGCAGCTTAGTAAGCGGGGGGGCCGGGAAGACCCAGTACTTC. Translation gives CASSLVSGGAGKTQYF. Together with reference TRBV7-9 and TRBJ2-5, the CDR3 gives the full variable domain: DTGVSQNPRHKITKRGQNVTFRCDPISEHNRLYWYRQTLGQGPEFLTYFQNEAQLEKSRLLSDRFSAERPKGSFSTLEIQRTEQGDSAMYLCASSLVSGGAGKTQYFGPGTRLLVL.

In nucleotides, the CDR3 is TGTGCCAGCTCACCTGGAGGATTAGGCAAAAACATTCAGTACTTC. As protein: CASSPGGLGKNIQYF. This chain links TRBV18 with TRBJ2-4; D is perhaps TRBD2 (5 bases). The V end was cut by 3 bases, the J end by 3 bases, with 12 bases between. The germline gives CDR1 KGHSH, CDR2 LQKENI. The CDR3 runs 15 residues.

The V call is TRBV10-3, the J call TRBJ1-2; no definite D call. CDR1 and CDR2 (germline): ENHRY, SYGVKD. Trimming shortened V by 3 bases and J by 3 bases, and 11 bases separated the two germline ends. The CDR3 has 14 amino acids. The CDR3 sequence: CAISDLTQDYGYTF. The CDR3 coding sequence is TGTGCCATCAGTGACCTTACCCAAGACTATGGCTACACCTTC.

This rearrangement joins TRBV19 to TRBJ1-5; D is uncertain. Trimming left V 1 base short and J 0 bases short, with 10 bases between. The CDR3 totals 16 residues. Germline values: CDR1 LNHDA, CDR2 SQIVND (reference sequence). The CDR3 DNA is TGTGCCAGTAGTATAGTCGCGGTCTTTAGCAATCAGCCCCAGCATTTT. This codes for CASSIVAVFSNQPQHF.

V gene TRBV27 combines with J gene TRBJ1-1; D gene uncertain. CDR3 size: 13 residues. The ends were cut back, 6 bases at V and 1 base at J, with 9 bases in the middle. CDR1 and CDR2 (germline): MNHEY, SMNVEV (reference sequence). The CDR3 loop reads CASSLRSNTEAFF. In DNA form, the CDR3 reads TGTGCCAGCAGCTTACGGTCGAACACTGAAGCTTTCTTT.

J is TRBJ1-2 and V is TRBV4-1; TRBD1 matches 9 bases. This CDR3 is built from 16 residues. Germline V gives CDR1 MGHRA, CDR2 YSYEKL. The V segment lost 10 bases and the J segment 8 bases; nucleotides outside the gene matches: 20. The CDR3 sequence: CATTWDRAPKGGGYTF. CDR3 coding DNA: TGCGCCACGACTTGGGACAGGGCCCCGAAGGGGGGAGGCTACACCTTC.

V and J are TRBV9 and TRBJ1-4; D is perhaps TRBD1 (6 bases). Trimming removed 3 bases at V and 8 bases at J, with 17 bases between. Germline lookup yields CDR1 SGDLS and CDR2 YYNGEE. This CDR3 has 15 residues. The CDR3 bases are TGTGCCAGCAGCGAACAAGGGAGTAGGGGGGAAAAACTGTTTTTT. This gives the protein CASSEQGSRGEKLFF.

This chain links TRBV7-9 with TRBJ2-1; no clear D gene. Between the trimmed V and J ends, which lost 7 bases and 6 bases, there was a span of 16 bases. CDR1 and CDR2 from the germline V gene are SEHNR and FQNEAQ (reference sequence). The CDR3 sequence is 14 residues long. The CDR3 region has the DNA TGTGCCAGCATCAGTATCCTTCTGGGCAATGAGCAGTTCTTC. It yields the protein CASISILLGNEQFF.

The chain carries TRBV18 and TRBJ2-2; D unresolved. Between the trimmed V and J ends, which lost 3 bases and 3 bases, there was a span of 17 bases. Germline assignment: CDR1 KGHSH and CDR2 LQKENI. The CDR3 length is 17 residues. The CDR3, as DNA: TGTGCCAGCTCACCCCAAAGGAGCGCCTGGGACACCGGGGAGCTGTTTTTT. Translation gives CASSPQRSAWDTGELFF.

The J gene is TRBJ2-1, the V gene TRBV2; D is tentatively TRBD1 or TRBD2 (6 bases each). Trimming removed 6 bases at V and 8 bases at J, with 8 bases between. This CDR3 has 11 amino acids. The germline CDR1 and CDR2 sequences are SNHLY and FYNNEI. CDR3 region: CASRGGHEQFF. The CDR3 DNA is TGTGCCAGCAGGGGGGGCCATGAGCAGTTCTTC.

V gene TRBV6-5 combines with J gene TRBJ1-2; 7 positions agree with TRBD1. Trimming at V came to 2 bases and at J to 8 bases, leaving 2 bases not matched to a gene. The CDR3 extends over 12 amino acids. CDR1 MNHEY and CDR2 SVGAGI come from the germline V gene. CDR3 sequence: CASSYDREGYTF. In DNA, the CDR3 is TGTGCCAGCAGTTACGACAGGGAAGGCTACACCTTC.

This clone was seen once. The CDR3 DNA sequence: TGCGCCAGCAGCGCCAGGACAGGGTCCCGCATGGACGAGCAGTACTTC. Translated, it gives CASSARTGSRMDEQYF. This sequence joins TRBV5-1 and TRBJ2-7, with 8 bases fitting TRBD1. This CDR3 region has 16 residues. The germline CDR1 and CDR2 sequences are SGHRS and YFSETQ. The J segment lost 5 bases and the V segment lost 4 bases, leaving 14 bases of the junction unmatched.

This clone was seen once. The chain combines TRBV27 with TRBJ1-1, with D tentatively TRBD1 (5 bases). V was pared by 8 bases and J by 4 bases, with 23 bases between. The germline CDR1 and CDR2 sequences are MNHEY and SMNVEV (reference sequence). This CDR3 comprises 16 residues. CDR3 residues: CASRLGGNSRSTEAFF. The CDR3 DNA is TGTGCCAGCCGATTGGGGGGTAATAGTCGTAGCACTGAAGCTTTCTTT.

Here the CDR3 reads CASSLGQGIEQFF. CDR3 sequence (DNA): TGCGCCAGCAGCTTGGGACAGGGGATTGAGCAGTTCTTC. The chain couples TRBV5-1 to TRBJ2-1, with TRBD1 matching 8 bases. This CDR3 is 13 amino acids long. Germline CDR1 is SGHRS and CDR2 is YFSETQ. V lost 0 bases, J lost 9 bases, and 2 bases stayed unmatched.

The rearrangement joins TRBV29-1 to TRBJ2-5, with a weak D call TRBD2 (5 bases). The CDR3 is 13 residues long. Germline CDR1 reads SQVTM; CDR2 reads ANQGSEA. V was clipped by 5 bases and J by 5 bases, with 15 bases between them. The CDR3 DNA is TGCAGCGTTTACCCCCCCGCGGGTGAGACCCAGTACTTC. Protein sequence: CSVYPPAGETQYF.

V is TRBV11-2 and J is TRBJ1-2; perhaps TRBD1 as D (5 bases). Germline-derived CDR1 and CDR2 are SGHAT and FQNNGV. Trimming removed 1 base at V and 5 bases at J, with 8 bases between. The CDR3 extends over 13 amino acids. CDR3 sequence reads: CASSLAQEYGYTF. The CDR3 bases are TGTGCCAGCAGCTTAGCACAGGAGTATGGCTACACCTTC. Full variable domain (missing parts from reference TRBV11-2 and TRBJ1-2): EAGVAQSPRYKIIEKRQSVAFWCNPISGHATLYWYQQILGQGPKLLIQFQNNGVVDDSQLPKDRFSAERLKGVDSTLKIQPAKLEDSAVYLCASSLAQEYGYTFGSGTRLTVV.

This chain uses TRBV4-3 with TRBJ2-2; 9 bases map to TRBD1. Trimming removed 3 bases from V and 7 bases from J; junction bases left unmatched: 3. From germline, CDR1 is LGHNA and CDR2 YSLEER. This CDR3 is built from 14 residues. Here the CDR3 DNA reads TGCGCCAGCAGCCAGGGACAGGGAAGCGGGGAGCTGTTTTTT. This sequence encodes CASSQGQGSGELFF.